This T cell receptor (beta chain) originates from a study of blood T cell repertoires in COVID-19. The overall study: Italy, Spain and the United States were the sources of the convalescent and acute COVID-19 samples. PBMCs, B-cell-depleted T cells, or T cells were the source of the cDNA or gDNA that made up the material.

In the original workflow: Amplification of reference gene primers was used by the study to estimate nucleated cell counts. The method was immunoSEQ multiplex PCR; TCRdb's version includes in-frame clones alone and lacks a portion of them. That table furnishes V, J and clone size, whereas the DNA furnished D and trimming. This repertoire shows over 130,000 clones, approximately 80% found once; its top ten account for roughly 4.7%. Material: peripheral blood. The receptor was isolated from an elderly woman with active or convalescent COVID-19.

The CDR3 DNA reads TGTGCCAGCAGCCGGATCCGGGACAGTACCTACGAGCAGTACTTC. This sequence encodes CASSRIRDSTYEQYF. The chain has TRBV16 and TRBJ2-7; 7 positions agree with TRBD1. Germline V CDR1 and CDR2: KGHSY, FQNENV. The CDR3 spans 15 residues. J gave up 2 bases and V 4 bases, and 8 bases lay outside the gene matches. Drawing the rest from reference TRBV16 and TRBJ2-7, the complete variable domain is GEEVAQTPKHLVRGEGQKAKLYCAPIKGHSYVFWYQQVLKNEFKFLISFQNENVFDETGMPKERFSAKCLPNSPCSLEIQATKLEDSAVYFCASSRIRDSTYEQYFGPGTRLTVT.